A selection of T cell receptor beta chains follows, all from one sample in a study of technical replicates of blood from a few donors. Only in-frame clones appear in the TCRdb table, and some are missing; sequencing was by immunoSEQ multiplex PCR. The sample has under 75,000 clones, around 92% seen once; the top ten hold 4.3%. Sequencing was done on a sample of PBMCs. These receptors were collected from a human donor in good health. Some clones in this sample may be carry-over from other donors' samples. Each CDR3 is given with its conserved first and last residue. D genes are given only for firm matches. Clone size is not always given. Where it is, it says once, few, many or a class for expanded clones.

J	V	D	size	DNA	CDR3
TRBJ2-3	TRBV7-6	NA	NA	TGTGCCAGCAGCCCCAAGCAGGGGTTCACAGATACGCAGTATTTT	CASSPKQGFTDTQYF
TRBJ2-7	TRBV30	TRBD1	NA	TGTGCCTGGAGGCCAGGGGGCGGCGAGCAGTACTTC	CAWRPGGGEQYF
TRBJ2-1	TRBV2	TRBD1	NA	TGTGCCAGCAGCCCACGGACAGGCTCCTACAATGAGCAGTTCTTC	CASSPRTGSYNEQFF
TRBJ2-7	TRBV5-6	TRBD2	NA	TGTGCCAGCAGCCTGGCGGGACTAGCGAGAACTGAGCAGTACTTC	CASSLAGLARTEQYF
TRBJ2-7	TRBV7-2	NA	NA	TGTGCCAGCAGCCAAGACTATCGCTCCTACGAGCAGTACTTC	CASSQDYRSYEQYF
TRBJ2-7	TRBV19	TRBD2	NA	TGTGCCAGTAGACCCGGGACTAGCCCCGCCGAGCAGTACTTC	CASRPGTSPAEQYF
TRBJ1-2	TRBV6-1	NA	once	TGTGCCAGCAGTGAAGGAGGGTACCGCACCTTC	CASSEGGYRTF
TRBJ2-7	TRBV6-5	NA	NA	TGTGCCAGCAGTTACTCGATAGCAGGGTTCTACGAGCAGTACTTC	CASSYSIAGFYEQYF
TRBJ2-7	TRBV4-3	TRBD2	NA	TGCGCCAGCAGCCAAGATCCCCCGGGAGGGGACACCTACGAGCAGTACTTC	CASSQDPPGGDTYEQYF
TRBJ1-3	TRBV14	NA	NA	TGTGCCAGCAGCCAAGGGAGGAGTACTGGAAACACCATATATTTT	CASSQGRSTGNTIYF
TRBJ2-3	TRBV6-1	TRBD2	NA	TGTGCCAGCAGTGATGCGCTAGCGGGGACAGATACGCAGTATTTT	CASSDALAGTDTQYF
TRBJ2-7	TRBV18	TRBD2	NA	TGTGCCAGCTCACTTCCGACTAGCGGGAGGGACGAGCAGTACTTC	CASSLPTSGRDEQYF
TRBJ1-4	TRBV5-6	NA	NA	TGTGCCAGCTCATCAGGGTCAGGCGAAAAACTGTTTTTT	CASSSGSGEKLFF
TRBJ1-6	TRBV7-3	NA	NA	TGTGCCAGCAGCTTAAATGGGGCTAATTCACCCCTCCACTTT	CASSLNGANSPLHF
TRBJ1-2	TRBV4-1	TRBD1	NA	TGCGCCAGCAGCCAACTCATCGGGACAGGGGCTAACTATGGCTACACCTTC	CASSQLIGTGANYGYTF
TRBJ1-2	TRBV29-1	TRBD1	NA	TGCAGTGTTGAACGGACAGGGGGCACGGGCTACACCTTC	CSVERTGGTGYTF
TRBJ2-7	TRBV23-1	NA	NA	TGCGCCAGCAGTTTCCCCAGGGGGGTTAGCTCCTACGAGCAGTACTTC	CASSFPRGVSSYEQYF
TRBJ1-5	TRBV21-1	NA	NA	TGTGCCAGCAGCAACAATTTAGGCAGGCCTCGAGGCAATCAGCCCCAGCATTTT	CASSNNLGRPRGNQPQHF
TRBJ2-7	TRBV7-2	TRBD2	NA	TGTGCCAGCAGCTCGGGACTAGGGCCCCTCGAGCAGTACTTC	CASSSGLGPLEQYF
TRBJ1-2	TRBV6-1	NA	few	TGTGCCAGTGAGTTCTATGGCTACACCTTC	CASEFYGYTF
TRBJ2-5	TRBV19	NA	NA	TGTGCCAGTTCCCCAGGGAGGACTTTTCAAGAGACCCAGTACTTC	CASSPGRTFQETQYF
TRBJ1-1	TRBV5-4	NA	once	TGTGCCAGCAAACAGGGAATGAACACTGAAGCTTTCTTT	CASKQGMNTEAFF
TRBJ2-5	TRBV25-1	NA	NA	TGTGCCAGCAGTGCCCCACCGGGGGCCCAGTACTTC	CASSAPPGAQYF
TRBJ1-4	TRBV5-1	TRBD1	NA	TGCGCCAGCAGCTTGGTTGGCAGGGGGAATGAAAAACTGTTTTTT	CASSLVGRGNEKLFF
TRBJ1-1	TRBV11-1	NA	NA	TGTGCCAGCAGCTTAGCAGCGGGGGGAACAGCTTTCTTT	CASSLAAGGTAFF
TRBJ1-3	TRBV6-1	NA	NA	TGTGCCAGCAGTGAGGTAGCTGGAAACACCATATATTTT	CASSEVAGNTIYF
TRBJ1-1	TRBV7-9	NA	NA	TGTGCCAGCAGCGGGGAGGGGGAAGCTGAAGCTTTCTTT	CASSGEGEAEAFF
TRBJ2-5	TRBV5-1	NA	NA	TGCGCCAGCAGCTTTCCGGGTGAGACCCAGTACTTC	CASSFPGETQYF
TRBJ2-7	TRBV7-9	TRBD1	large	TGTGCCAGCAGCCTCCGGGACAGGGTTGGCGAGCAGTACTTC	CASSLRDRVGEQYF
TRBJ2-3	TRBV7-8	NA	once	TGTGCCAGCAGCTTAGGGAGGTGGGGCACAGATACGCAGTATTTT	CASSLGRWGTDTQYF
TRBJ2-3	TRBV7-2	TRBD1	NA	TGTGCCAGCAGCACCAGGGGGATCACAGATACGCAGTATTTT	CASSTRGITDTQYF
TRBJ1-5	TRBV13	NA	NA	TGTGCCAGCAGCTTAGGCCGGTGGCGGGGGGCCAGCACGAGCAATCAGCCCCAGCATTTT	CASSLGRWRGASTSNQPQHF
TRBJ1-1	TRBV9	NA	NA	TGTGCCAGCAGCGCGGGGAGGGGGAATTACTTGAGGAACACTGAAGCTTTCTTT	CASSAGRGNYLRNTEAFF
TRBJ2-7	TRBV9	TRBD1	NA	TGTGCCAGCAGCGTAGCGGGGACAGGGGGCTACGAGCAGTACTTC	CASSVAGTGGYEQYF
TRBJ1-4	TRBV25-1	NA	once	TGTGCCAGCAGAGGACTGGGTAATGAAAAACTGTTTTTT	CASRGLGNEKLFF
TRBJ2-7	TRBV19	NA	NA	TGTGCCAGTAGTGTCGACAATATCCGGGAGCAGTACTTC	CASSVDNIREQYF
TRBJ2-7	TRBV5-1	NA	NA	TGCGCCAGCAGCTTGGCAGGGCCCTACGAGCAGTACTTC	CASSLAGPYEQYF
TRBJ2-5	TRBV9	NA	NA	TGTGCCAGCAGCGTAGGGGGGGGCGAACAAGAGACCCAGTACTTC	CASSVGGGEQETQYF
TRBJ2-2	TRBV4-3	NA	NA	TGCGCCAGCAGCCAAGATAGAGAAACCGGGGAGCTGTTTTTT	CASSQDRETGELFF
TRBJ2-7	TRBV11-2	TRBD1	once	TGTGCCAGCAGCACCATCCGGGACAGGGGATACGAGCAGTACTTC	CASSTIRDRGYEQYF
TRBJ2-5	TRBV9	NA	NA	TGTGCCAGCAGCAAGACCGACAGGGAGACCCAGTACTTC	CASSKTDRETQYF
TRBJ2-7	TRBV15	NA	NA	TGTGCCACCAGCAGAGATGGCGGGACCTACGAGCAGTACTTC	CATSRDGGTYEQYF
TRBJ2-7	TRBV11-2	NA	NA	TGTGCCAGCAGCTTAGATTACGCTTCGGGGTCCTACGAGCAGTACTTC	CASSLDYASGSYEQYF
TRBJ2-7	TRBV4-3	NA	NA	TGCGCCAGCAGCCAAGGGGGGGGACAGGCTGACGAGCAGTACTTC	CASSQGGGQADEQYF